A selection of T cell receptor beta chains follows, all from one sample in a study of OX40 agonist ivuxolimab in advanced cancers. Libraries were prepared by immunoSEQ multiplex PCR; TCRdb keeps only in-frame clonotypes and omits some of them. The sample lists around 70,000 clones, 91% occurring once. The sample was CD4+ or CD8+ T cells sorted from blood, taken in a trial of the OX40 agonist ivuxolimab. These receptors all stem from an adult with an advanced solid tumor such as melanoma, head and neck, liver or kidney cancer. The CDR3 runs from the conserved cysteine through the conserved F or W. Each record gives: J gene, V gene, D gene, clone size, CDR3 DNA, CDR3 protein. D genes are given only for firm matches. Some rows have no size entry. The others give once, few or many, or a class for an expanded clone.

TRBJ1-5 | TRBV9 | NA | NA | TGTGCCAGCAGCGCCGTGGGTAGGGGGCCCCAGCATTTT | CASSAVGRGPQHF
TRBJ1-2 | TRBV7-9 | NA | once | TGTGCCAGCACTTACTCTACGAGGGCAAACTATGGCTACACCTTC | CASTYSTRANYGYTF
TRBJ2-3 | TRBV9 | TRBD2 | NA | TGTGCCAGCAGCGTAGGCCCTAGCGGGCCCACAGATACGCAGTATTTT | CASSVGPSGPTDTQYF
TRBJ1-4 | TRBV7-9 | TRBD1 | NA | TGTGCCAGCAGGGGCAGGGGGCATGAAAAACTGTTTTTT | CASRGRGHEKLFF
TRBJ2-5 | TRBV6-6 | NA | NA | TGTGCCACCGGGACTAAAGGGGGGGAGACCCAGTACTTC | CATGTKGGETQYF
TRBJ2-3 | TRBV5-3 | TRBD2 | NA | TGTGCCAGTAGACTAGCGGGAGCGGGCACAGATACGCAGTATTTT | CASRLAGAGTDTQYF
TRBJ2-1 | TRBV10-2 | TRBD2 | once | TGCGCCAGCAGACGGACTAGGCTCAATGAGCAGTTCTTC | CASRRTRLNEQFF
TRBJ1-1 | TRBV9 | NA | NA | TGTGCCAGCAGCGTAGACAACACTGAAGCTTTCTTT | CASSVDNTEAFF
TRBJ2-5 | TRBV30 | NA | NA | TGTGCCTGGGAGCGGGGATTGGGACATGAAGAGACCCAGTACTTC | CAWERGLGHEETQYF
TRBJ2-3 | TRBV14 | NA | NA | TGTGCCAGCAGCCCGGGGGGCACAGATACGCAGTATTTT | CASSPGGTDTQYF
TRBJ2-3 | TRBV19 | TRBD1 | NA | TGTGCCAGCATGGGACAGTCTAGCACAGATACGCAGTATTTT | CASMGQSSTDTQYF
TRBJ2-1 | TRBV30 | NA | NA | TGTGCCTGGGTTAGGGACTCTCTAAAGGGGAATGAGCAGTTCTTC | CAWVRDSLKGNEQFF
TRBJ2-2 | TRBV7-3 | NA | medium-sized | TGTGCCAGCAGCTTGGGGCTAGGCGGGGAGCTGTTTTTT | CASSLGLGGELFF
TRBJ2-3 | TRBV14 | TRBD2 | NA | TGTGCCAGCAGCCAGCTAGCGGGACGCACAGATACGCAGTATTTT | CASSQLAGRTDTQYF
TRBJ2-3 | TRBV5-4 | NA | once | TGTGCCAGCAGCTTGGAGGTTGGCACAGATACGCAGTATTTT | CASSLEVGTDTQYF
TRBJ1-1 | TRBV21-1 | NA | NA | TGTGCCAGCAGCAGACAGGGGCGGAACACTGAAGCTTTCTTT | CASSRQGRNTEAFF
TRBJ2-3 | TRBV27 | NA | NA | TGTGCCAGCAGTTTCGCCAGGGACCTTGGCACAGATACGCAGTATTTT | CASSFARDLGTDTQYF
TRBJ1-1 | TRBV7-9 | NA | NA | TGTGCCAGCAGGGGGGGACCGGGAGCTTTCTTT | CASRGGPGAFF
TRBJ2-7 | TRBV5-1 | NA | NA | TGCGCCAGCAGCTTGGAAGAGAACGAGCAGTACTTC | CASSLEENEQYF
TRBJ2-1 | TRBV11-2 | TRBD2 | NA | TGTGCCAGCAGCTTAGATATAGCGGGAGTTTACAATGAGCAGTTCTTC | CASSLDIAGVYNEQFF
TRBJ1-1 | TRBV6-1 | NA | NA | TGTGCCAGCAGTGAAGGACCCACGAGCCCCACTGAAGCTTTCTTT | CASSEGPTSPTEAFF
TRBJ2-7 | TRBV5-5 | TRBD1 | NA | TGTGCCAGCAGCTTGCCAGGGGGTATCTACGAGCAGTACTTC | CASSLPGGIYEQYF